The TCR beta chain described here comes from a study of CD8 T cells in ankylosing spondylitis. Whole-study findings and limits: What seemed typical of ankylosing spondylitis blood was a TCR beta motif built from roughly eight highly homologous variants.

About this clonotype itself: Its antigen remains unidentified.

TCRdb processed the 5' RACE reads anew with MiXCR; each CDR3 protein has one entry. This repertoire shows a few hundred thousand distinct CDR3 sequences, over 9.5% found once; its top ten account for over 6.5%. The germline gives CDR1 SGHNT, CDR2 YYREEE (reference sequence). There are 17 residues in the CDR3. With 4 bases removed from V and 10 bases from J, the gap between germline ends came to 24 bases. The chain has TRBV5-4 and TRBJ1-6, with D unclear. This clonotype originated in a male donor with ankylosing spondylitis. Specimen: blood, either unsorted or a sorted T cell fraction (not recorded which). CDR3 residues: CASSTASEHGFWSPLHF. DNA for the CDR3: TGTGCCAGCAGCACCGCCAGCGAACATGGGTTTTGGTCACCCCTCCACTTT.